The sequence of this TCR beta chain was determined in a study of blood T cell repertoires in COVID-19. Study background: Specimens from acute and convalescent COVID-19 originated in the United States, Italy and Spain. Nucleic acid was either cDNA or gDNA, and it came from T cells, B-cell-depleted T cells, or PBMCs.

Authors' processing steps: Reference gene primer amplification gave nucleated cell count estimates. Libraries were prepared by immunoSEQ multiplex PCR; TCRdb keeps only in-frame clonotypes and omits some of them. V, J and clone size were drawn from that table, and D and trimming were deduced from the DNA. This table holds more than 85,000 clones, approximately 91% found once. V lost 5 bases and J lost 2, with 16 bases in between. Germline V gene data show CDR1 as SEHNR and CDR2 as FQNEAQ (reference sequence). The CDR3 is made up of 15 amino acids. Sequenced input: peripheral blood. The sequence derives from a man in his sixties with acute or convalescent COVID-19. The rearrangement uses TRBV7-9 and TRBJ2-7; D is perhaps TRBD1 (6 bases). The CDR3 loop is CASSPPSRGTYEQYF. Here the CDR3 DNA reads TGTGCCAGCAGCCCTCCCAGCAGGGGCACCTACGAGCAGTACTTC.